The T cell receptor (beta chain) described here comes from a study of cytotoxic CD8 clonotypes in ibrutinib-treated CLL. Sequenced by immunoSEQ multiplex PCR; TCRdb stores in-frame clones only, minus some. The data contain fewer than 400,000 clones, 67% of them singletons. CDR3 length: 14 amino acids. Trimming took off 0 bases at V and 7 bases at J, with 13 bases between the two ends. Germline values: CDR1 KGHSH, CDR2 LQKENI. The receptor comes from a human donor with chronic lymphocytic leukemia. The sequenced sample was PBMCs, obtained after 36 months of ibrutinib treatment. The chain employs TRBV18 and TRBJ2-7; maybe TRBD2 (5 bases). The CDR3 DNA follows: TGTGCCAGCTCACCACCGATTTTCGGGGAAGAGCAGTACTTC. Protein: CASSPPIFGEEQYF. Drawing the rest from reference TRBV18 and TRBJ2-7, the complete variable domain is NAGVMQNPRHLVRRRGQEARLRCSPMKGHSHVYWYRQLPEEGLKFMVYLQKENIIDESGMPKERFSAEFPKEGPSILRIQQVVRGDSAAYFCASSPPIFGEEQYFGPGTRLTVT.